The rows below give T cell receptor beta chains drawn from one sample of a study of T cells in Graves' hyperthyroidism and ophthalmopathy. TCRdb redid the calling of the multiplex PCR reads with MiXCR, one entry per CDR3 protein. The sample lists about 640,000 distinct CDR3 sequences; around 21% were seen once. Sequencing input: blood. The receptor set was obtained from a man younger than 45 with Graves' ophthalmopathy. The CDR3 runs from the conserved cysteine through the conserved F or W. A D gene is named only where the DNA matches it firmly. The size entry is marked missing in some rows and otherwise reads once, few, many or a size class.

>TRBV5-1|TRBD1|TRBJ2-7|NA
CASGWGTGDYEQYF
TGCGCCAGCGGGTGGGGGACAGGGGACTACGAGCAGTACTTC
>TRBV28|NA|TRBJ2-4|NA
CASSPRDIQYF
TGTGCCAGCAGCCCCCGAGACATTCAGTACTTC
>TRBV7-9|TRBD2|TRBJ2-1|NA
CAIIPESTSGYNEQFF
TGTGCCATAATACCCGAATCGACTAGCGGATACAATGAGCAGTTCTTC
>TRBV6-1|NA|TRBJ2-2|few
CASSGRWGNTGELFF
TGTGCCAGCAGTGGAAGGTGGGGGAACACCGGGGAGCTGTTTTTT
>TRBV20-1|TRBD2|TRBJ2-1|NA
CSSRLAGNEQFF
TGCAGTTCTAGACTAGCGGGAAATGAGCAGTTCTTC
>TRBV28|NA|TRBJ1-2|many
CASRIGASNYGYTF
TGTGCCAGCAGGATCGGGGCATCTAACTATGGCTACACCTTC
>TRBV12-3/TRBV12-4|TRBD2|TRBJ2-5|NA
CASRREGTQETQYF
TGTGCCAGCAGGCGGGAGGGGACCCAAGAGACCCAGTACTTC
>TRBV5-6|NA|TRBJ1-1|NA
CASSTRPGYMNTEAFF
TGTGCCAGCAGCACCCGACCGGGCTACATGAACACTGAAGCTTTCTTT
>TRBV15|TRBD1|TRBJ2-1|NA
CTTSLISTGTDEQFF
TGTACCACCAGCCTTATATCGACAGGGACGGATGAGCAGTTCTTC
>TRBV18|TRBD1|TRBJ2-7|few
CASSRNSGTGAYEQYF
TGTGCCAGCTCACGTAATTCCGGGACAGGGGCTTACGAGCAGTACTTC
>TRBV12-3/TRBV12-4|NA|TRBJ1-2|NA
CASRESGPYGYTF
TGTGCCAGCAGAGAGTCAGGGCCCTATGGCTACACCTTC
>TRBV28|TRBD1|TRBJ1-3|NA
CASRDQTGNSGNTIYF
TGTGCCAGCAGGGACCAGACAGGGAACTCTGGAAACACCATATATTTT
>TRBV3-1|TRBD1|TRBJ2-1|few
CASSPDRGWDNEQFF
TGTGCCAGCAGCCCCGACAGGGGATGGGACAATGAGCAGTTCTTC
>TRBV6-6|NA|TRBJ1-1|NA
CASSYFGQLNTEAFF
TGTGCCAGCAGTTACTTTGGACAGTTGAACACTGAAGCTTTCTTT
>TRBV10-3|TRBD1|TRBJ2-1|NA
CAIRWTGGMDEQFF
TGTGCCATCAGATGGACAGGGGGCATGGATGAGCAGTTCTTC
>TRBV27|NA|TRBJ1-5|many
CASSSQGQPQHF
TGTGCCAGCAGTTCCCAGGGACAGCCCCAGCATTTT
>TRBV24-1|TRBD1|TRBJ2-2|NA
CATSDSGTGPTGELFF
TGTGCCACCAGTGACTCCGGGACAGGGCCCACCGGGGAGCTGTTTTTT
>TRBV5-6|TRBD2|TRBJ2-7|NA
CASSLDGGSRYEQYF
TGTGCCAGCAGCTTGGACGGCGGGAGCAGGTACGAGCAGTACTTC
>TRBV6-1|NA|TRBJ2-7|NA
CASSPTAQSYEQYF
TGTGCCAGCAGTCCGACAGCGCAATCCTACGAGCAGTACTTC
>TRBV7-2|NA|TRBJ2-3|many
CASSLAALPTDTQYF
TGTGCCAGCAGCTTAGCGGCCCTGCCCACAGATACGCAGTATTTT
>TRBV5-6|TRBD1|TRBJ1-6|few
CASSPGTGGPVLPNSPLHF
TGTGCCAGCAGCCCCGGGACAGGGGGTCCTGTTCTCCCAAATTCACCCCTCCACTTT
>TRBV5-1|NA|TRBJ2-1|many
CASSSIVAASIYNEQFF
TGCGCCAGCAGCTCGATCGTAGCGGCGTCCATATACAATGAGCAGTTCTTC
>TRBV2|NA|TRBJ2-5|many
CASSEPGAGGETQYF
TGTGCCAGCAGTGAACCCGGGGCAGGTGGGGAGACCCAGTACTTC
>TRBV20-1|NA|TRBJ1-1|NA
CSARVRGPNTEAFF
TGCAGTGCTAGAGTTAGGGGTCCGAACACTGAAGCTTTCTTT
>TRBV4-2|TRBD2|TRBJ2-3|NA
CASSQEIMSGRNADTQYF
TGTGCCAGCAGCCAAGAGATTATGAGCGGGAGAAATGCAGATACGCAGTATTTT
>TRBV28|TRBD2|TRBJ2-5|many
CASSPGGAGEETQYF
TGTGCCAGCAGCCCCGGAGGAGCGGGGGAAGAGACCCAGTACTTC
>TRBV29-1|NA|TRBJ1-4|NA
CSVRAPLNEKLFF
TGCAGCGTTAGGGCACCCCTTAATGAAAAACTGTTTTTT
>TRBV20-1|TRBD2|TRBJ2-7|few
CSALGTSGKSYEQYF
TGCAGTGCTCTGGGGACTAGCGGGAAATCCTACGAGCAGTACTTC
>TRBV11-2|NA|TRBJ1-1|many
CASFPITGGRNTEAFF
TGTGCCAGCTTCCCCATCACGGGCGGACGCAACACTGAAGCTTTCTTT
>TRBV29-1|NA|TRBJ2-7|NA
CSVKIPLVSYEQYF
TGCAGCGTCAAGATACCCCTAGTTTCCTACGAGCAGTACTTC
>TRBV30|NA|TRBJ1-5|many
CAWSVGPRGRDQPQHF
TGTGCCTGGAGTGTAGGTCCGCGGGGTAGGGATCAGCCCCAGCATTTT
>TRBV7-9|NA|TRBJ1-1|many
CASSLQGFGEAFF
TGTGCCAGCAGCTTACAGGGCTTTGGTGAAGCTTTCTTT
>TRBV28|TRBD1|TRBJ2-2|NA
CASSSTDRKNTGELFF
TGTGCCAGCAGTTCCACGGACAGGAAGAACACCGGGGAGCTGTTTTTT
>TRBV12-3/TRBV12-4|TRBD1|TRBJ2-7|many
CASSLNRGRDEQYF
TGTGCCAGCAGTTTAAACAGGGGGCGGGACGAGCAGTACTTC
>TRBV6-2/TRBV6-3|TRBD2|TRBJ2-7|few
CASSLDRNGRAYEQYF
TGTGCCAGCAGTTTGGATCGGAACGGGAGGGCCTACGAGCAGTACTTC
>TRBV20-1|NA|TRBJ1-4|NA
CSARGFRGANEKLFF
TGCAGTGCTAGAGGTTTCAGGGGAGCTAATGAAAAACTGTTTTTT
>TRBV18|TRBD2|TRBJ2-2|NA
CASSLGLAGVSNTGELFF
TGTGCCAGCTCACTAGGACTAGCGGGAGTTTCGAACACCGGGGAGCTGTTTTTT
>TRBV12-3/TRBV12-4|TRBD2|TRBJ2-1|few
CASSILARGVNEQFF
TGTGCCAGCAGTATACTAGCGAGAGGGGTGAATGAGCAGTTCTTC
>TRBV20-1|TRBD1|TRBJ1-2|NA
CSARGDRLTTDGYTF
TGCAGTGCTAGAGGGGACAGGCTAACTACGGATGGCTACACCTTC
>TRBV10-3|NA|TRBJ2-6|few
CAITGTITLGANVLTF
TGTGCCATCACCGGGACCATAACTCTGGGGGCCAACGTCCTGACTTTC
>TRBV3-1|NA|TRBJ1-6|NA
CASSQEGGRSYNSPLHF
TGTGCTAGCAGCCAAGAAGGAGGGAGGTCCTATAATTCACCCCTCCACTTT
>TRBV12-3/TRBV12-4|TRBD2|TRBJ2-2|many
CASSPSRLAGAGELFF
TGTGCCAGCAGCCCGTCACGACTAGCGGGCGCCGGGGAGCTGTTTTTT
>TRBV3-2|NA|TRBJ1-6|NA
CAGPESSYNSPLHF
TGTGCCGGGCCTGAGAGCTCCTATAATTCACCCCTCCACTTT
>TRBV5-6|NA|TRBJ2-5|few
CASSSDVFLETQYF
TGTGCCAGCAGCTCCGACGTATTCTTAGAGACCCAGTACTTC
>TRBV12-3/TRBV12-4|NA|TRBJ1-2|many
CASSPGDYGYTF
TGTGCCAGCTCCCCAGGGGATTATGGCTACACCTTC
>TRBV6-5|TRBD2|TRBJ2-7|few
CASSLQAGGYEQYF
TGTGCCAGCAGTCTACAAGCGGGGGGCTACGAGCAGTACTTC
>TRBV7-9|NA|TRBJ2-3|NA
CASSSPGDSTDTQYF
TGTGCCAGCAGCTCCCCTGGGGACAGCACAGATACGCAGTATTTT
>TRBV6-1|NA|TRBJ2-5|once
CASSQQGRETQYF
TGTGCCAGCAGTCAGCAGGGAAGGGAGACCCAGTACTTC
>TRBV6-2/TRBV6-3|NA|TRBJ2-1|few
CASSYYPESNFNEQFF
TGTGCCAGCAGTTACTATCCGGAATCAAATTTCAATGAGCAGTTCTTC
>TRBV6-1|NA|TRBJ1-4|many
CASSEFSGTSEKLFF
TGTGCCAGCAGTGAATTTAGTGGGACATCTGAAAAACTGTTTTTT
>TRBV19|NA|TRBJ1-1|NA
CASSISVHDTEAFF
TGTGCCAGTAGTATATCGGTCCACGACACTGAAGCTTTCTTT